Each of the 30 T cell receptor beta chains below was sequenced from the same sample in a study of cytomegalovirus exposure and HLA in healthy donors. PCR primers comprised 60 Vbeta and 13 Jbeta primers. Assay: immunoSEQ multiplex PCR; the TCRdb copy retains only in-frame clones and omits some. In the table there are about 150,000 clones, roughly 82% of which are singletons. The specimen sequenced was PBMCs. All receptors derive from a man aged 25 to 40 in good health and CMV-seronegative.

This chain joins TRBV15 and TRBJ2-2; 7 bases map to TRBD1. The CDR3 consists of 16 residues. Per germline, CDR1 LNHNV and CDR2 YYDKDF (reference sequence). With V trimmed by 4 bases and J by 3 bases, 8 bases remained unmatched. CDR3 nucleotides: TGTGCCACCAGCAAAGAGGGGGCAGGGGACACCGGGGAGCTGTTTTTT. Translated: CATSKEGAGDTGELFF.

The V gene is TRBV28, the J gene TRBJ2-7; D remains ambiguous. The V end was cut by 3 bases, the J end by 2 bases, with 8 bases between. Germline lookup yields CDR1 MDHEN and CDR2 SYDVKM. The CDR3 runs to 13 residues. Here the CDR3 DNA reads TGTGCCAGCAGTTTCCCCAGTACCTACGAGCAGTACTTC. As protein: CASSFPSTYEQYF.

V and J are TRBV27 and TRBJ2-5; 9 bases agree with TRBD2. Looked up from germline, CDR1 is MNHEY and CDR2 is SMNVEV (reference sequence). The CDR3 runs to 16 residues. The J segment lost 10 bases and the V segment lost 2 bases, leaving 14 bases of the junction unmatched. Here the CDR3 DNA reads TGTGCCAGCAGTTTACGGCTAGCGGGGTCGAGAGGGGACCAGTACTTC. Protein product: CASSLRLAGSRGDQYF.

The sample holds a few counts of this clone. The rearrangement links TRBV5-6 to TRBJ2-1; 7 nucleotides match TRBD2. Trimming at V came to 4 bases and at J to 3 bases, leaving 10 bases not matched to a gene. In germline, CDR1 is SGHDT, CDR2 YYEEEE. This CDR3 is built from 16 residues. The CDR3 DNA sequence: TGTGCCAGCAGCCCGCGGGGGTTCCGAGGCTACAATGAGCAGTTCTTC. This sequence encodes CASSPRGFRGYNEQFF.

V is TRBV5-4 and J is TRBJ2-1; 10 bases are shared with TRBD2. Per the germline V gene, CDR1 is SGHNT and CDR2 is YYREEE (reference sequence). This CDR3 contains 15 residues. Unmatched junction bases numbered 3, after V lost 6 bases and J lost 0 bases. The CDR3 here is CASTSGGSSYNEQFF. The CDR3 nucleotides are TGTGCCAGCACTAGCGGGGGCAGCTCCTACAATGAGCAGTTCTTC.

This clone was counted once. The chain joins TRBV7-2 to TRBJ2-5, with TRBD1 identical over 8 bases. The germline gives CDR1 SGHTA, CDR2 FQGNSA. The CDR3 covers 15 residues. V dropped 6 bases and J dropped 6; count of bases not matched to a gene: 12. The CDR3 protein is CASRDRDRRGKTQYF. CDR3 nucleotide sequence: TGTGCCAGCAGGGACCGGGACAGGAGGGGAAAGACCCAGTACTTC.

V and J are TRBV19 and TRBJ1-1; no clear D. Germline lookup yields CDR1 LNHDA and CDR2 SQIVND (reference sequence). The germline V and J ends were trimmed by 0 bases and 1 base, with 12 bases remaining between them. This CDR3 has 16 residues. The CDR3 nucleotides read TGTGCCAGTAGTATAGATCTCGAAACTGAGAACACTGAAGCTTTCTTT. Amino acid sequence: CASSIDLETENTEAFF.

This clone was detected only once. The gene calls are TRBV29-1 and TRBJ1-5; D gene unclear. CDR1 and CDR2 from the germline V gene are SQVTM and ANQGSEA. V was clipped by 6 bases and J by 0 bases, with 6 bases between them. The CDR3 is 12 residues long. The CDR3 DNA is TGCAGCGTCGGGTTTAGCAATCAGCCCCAGCATTTT. This encodes CSVGFSNQPQHF.

Comments on this clone: One end of the junction fails to match germline, which may point to a read error. This sequence joins TRBV7-9 and TRBJ1-4; no reliable D call. The CDR3 runs 16 residues. The germline gives CDR1 SEHNR, CDR2 FQNEAQ (reference sequence). CDR3 in amino acids: CSSSPGSSLANEKLFF. The CDR3 DNA is TGTTCCAGCAGCCCCGGGTCCAGCCTGGCTAATGAAAAACTGTTTTTT.

The table lists this clone with a count of one. The J gene is TRBJ2-7, the V gene TRBV4-2, with 7 bases that match TRBD1. The CDR3 runs to 17 residues. Germline V gene data show CDR1 as LGHNA and CDR2 as YNFKEQ. Trimming cost V 0 bases and J 2 bases; bases outside gene matches: 10. CDR3 protein: CASSQDWGQIFTYEQYF. CDR3 DNA sequence: TGTGCCAGCAGCCAAGATTGGGGACAGATCTTCACCTACGAGCAGTACTTC.

This rearrangement joins TRBV7-9 to TRBJ1-6; D remains unclear. The CDR3 sequence is 16 residues long. Trimming stripped 5 bases from V and 6 bases from J, with 17 bases between. Germline V gene data show CDR1 as SEHNR and CDR2 as FQNEAQ (reference sequence). This chain's CDR3 is CASSIGGITGNSPLHF. The CDR3 DNA reads as TGTGCCAGCAGCATAGGCGGGATCACGGGTAATTCACCCCTCCACTTT.

The chain combines TRBV9 with TRBJ2-7; 7 bases are a match to TRBD2. The CDR3 has 14 amino acids. Germline trimming cut 3 bases from V and 4 bases from J; bases unmatched to any gene: 7. Germline CDR1 reads SGDLS; CDR2 reads YYNGEE. CDR3 residues: CASSADGGGYEQYF. In DNA, the CDR3 is TGTGCCAGCAGCGCAGATGGGGGAGGGTACGAGCAGTACTTC.

The gene calls are TRBV5-1 and TRBJ1-1, with no clear D. V was shortened by 1 base and J by 4 bases, with 11 bases between the two germline ends. The CDR3 length is 14 residues. Looked up from germline, CDR1 is SGHRS and CDR2 is YFSETQ. CDR3 protein: CASSLMSGVTEAFF. CDR3 coding DNA: TGCGCCAGCAGCTTGATGTCCGGGGTCACTGAAGCTTTCTTT.

V and J are TRBV28 and TRBJ1-2, with D possibly being TRBD1 (6 bases). Germline CDR1 is MDHEN and CDR2 is SYDVKM. This CDR3 region has 14 residues. The V and J ends lost 7 bases and 5 bases respectively, with 17 bases between them. The CDR3 sequence: CASKPGQNSYGYTF. CDR3 bases: TGTGCCAGCAAACCCGGACAGAACTCATATGGCTACACCTTC.

The chain employs TRBV19 and TRBJ2-5; D possibly corresponds to TRBD1 (6 bases). V was pared by 5 bases and J by 5 bases, with 18 bases between. CDR3 length: 15 amino acids. Germline CDR1 reads LNHDA; CDR2 reads SQIVND (reference sequence). The CDR3 DNA follows: TGTGCCAGTAGTTTCGGGACAACCCTACGGGAGACCCAGTACTTC. Translating it yields CASSFGTTLRETQYF.

This chain connects TRBV4-1 to TRBJ2-1, with D possibly TRBD2 on 6 matching bases. Trimming stripped 1 base from V and 7 bases from J, with 20 bases between. CDR1 is MGHRA, CDR2 YSYEKL, per germline. There are 17 residues in the CDR3. As DNA, the CDR3 is TGCGCCAGCAGCCAAGGAGGTATTGGGTTTCGGGGGAATGAGCAGTTCTTC. This encodes CASSQGGIGFRGNEQFF.

This clone was observed a single time. The chain is built from TRBV2 and TRBJ1-3; D unresolved. This CDR3 has 16 amino acids. Between the trimmed V and J ends, which lost 1 base and 0 bases, there was a span of 10 bases. Germline V CDR1 and CDR2: SNHLY, FYNNEI. Here the CDR3 reads CASSEVGSFSGNTIYF. As DNA, the CDR3 is TGTGCCAGCAGTGAAGTGGGTAGCTTCTCTGGAAACACCATATATTTT.

This clone has just a few counts. This chain joins TRBV7-9 and TRBJ1-2; D call uncertain. This CDR3 is built from 14 residues. V lost 1 base and J 8 bases, leaving 14 bases between the germline ends. Germline V gene sequence: CDR1 SEHNR, CDR2 FQNEAQ (reference sequence). As DNA, the CDR3 is TGTGCCAGCAGCTTAGGGCAGAACTCAGGCGGCTACACCTTC. Translating it yields CASSLGQNSGGYTF.

The gene calls are TRBV5-1 and TRBJ2-5; D perhaps matches TRBD2 (5 bases). Germline lookup yields CDR1 SGHRS and CDR2 YFSETQ. The CDR3 is 14 amino acids. Trimming left V 9 bases short and J 1 base short, with 16 bases between. The CDR3 region has the DNA TGCGCCACCGCCGGGGTTCCCCCCCAAGAGACCCAGTACTTC. Encoded protein: CATAGVPPQETQYF. Variable domain in full (rest from reference TRBV5-1 and TRBJ2-5): KAGVTQTPRYLIKTRGQQVTLSCSPISGHRSVSWYQQTPGQGLQFLFEYFSETQRNKGNFPGRFSGRQFSNSRSEMNVSTLELGDSALYLCATAGVPPQETQYFGPGTRLLVL.

With respect to this clone: The junction does not match germline at one end; this may be a read error. V gene TRBV9 combines with J gene TRBJ2-1, with 14 nucleotides matching TRBD2. Germline V lookup: CDR1 SGDLS, CDR2 YYNGEE. This CDR3 region has 14 residues. The CDR3 region is CASSVATSGGAMIF. The CDR3 coding sequence is TGTGCCAGCAGCGTCGCGACTAGCGGGGGGGCAATGATCTTC.

Here the CDR3 DNA reads TGCAGCGTGTTAGGGACAACAACTAATGAAAAACTGTTTTTT. Translating it yields CSVLGTTTNEKLFF. The chain uses TRBV29-1 and TRBJ1-4, with D perhaps TRBD1 (6 bases). Germline CDR1 SQVTM, CDR2 ANQGSEA. V dropped 6 bases and J dropped 0 bases, with 11 bases sitting between them. The CDR3 covers 14 residues.

The chain couples TRBV5-6 to TRBJ2-3, with D tentatively TRBD1 (5 bases). V lost 5 bases and J lost 4, with 11 bases in between. The CDR3 runs to 13 residues. Germline CDR1 SGHDT, CDR2 YYEEEE. CDR3 loop: CASRKDSPDTQYF. Here the CDR3 DNA reads TGTGCCAGCAGAAAAGACAGCCCAGATACGCAGTATTTT.

This chain connects TRBV19 to TRBJ1-1, with D maybe TRBD1 (6 bases). CDR1 and CDR2 from the germline V gene are LNHDA and SQIVND (reference sequence). V was cut by 4 bases and J by 2 bases, with 17 bases left in between. The CDR3 is 16 amino acids. The CDR3 reads CASSSRLQGANTEAFF. Here the CDR3 DNA reads TGTGCCAGTAGTAGCCGCCTACAGGGCGCAAACACTGAAGCTTTCTTT.

This chain uses TRBV7-9 with TRBJ1-4; 8 bases agree with TRBD1. The CDR3 is made up of 15 amino acids. Trimming took 4 bases from V and 4 from J; bases not matched to a gene: 5. From germline, CDR1 is SEHNR and CDR2 FQNEAQ (reference sequence). This CDR3 reads CASSWTGRNNEKLFF. The CDR3 DNA reads as TGTGCCAGCAGCTGGACAGGGAGGAATAATGAAAAACTGTTTTTT.

This chain uses TRBV9 with TRBJ2-2; 8 bases map to TRBD2. This CDR3 has 16 residues. V dropped 2 bases and J dropped 1; count of bases not matched to a gene: 4. Germline-derived CDR1 and CDR2 are SGDLS and YYNGEE. In nucleotides, the CDR3 is TGTGCCAGCAGCGTTCAGCGGGGGTTGAACACCGGGGAGCTGTTTTTT. The encoded protein is CASSVQRGLNTGELFF.

J is TRBJ2-5 and V is TRBV2, with 11 positions matching TRBD1. CDR1 and CDR2 (germline): SNHLY, FYNNEI. The CDR3 extends over 14 amino acids. J gave up 2 bases and V 6 bases, and 2 bases lay outside the gene matches. The CDR3, as DNA: TGTGCCAGCAGCAGGGACAGGGGGCAAGAGACCCAGTACTTC. Residues: CASSRDRGQETQYF.

The V call is TRBV5-4, the J call TRBJ1-5, with TRBD1 identical over 7 bases. The CDR3 contains 16 residues. V lost 0 bases, J lost 1 base, and 4 bases stayed unmatched. Germline V gene sequence: CDR1 SGHNT, CDR2 YYREEE (reference sequence). CDR3 DNA sequence: TGTGCCAGCAGCTTGGACCCAGGGGGAAGCAATCAGCCCCAGCATTTT. Its translation is CASSLDPGGSNQPQHF. The full variable domain, with the rest looked up from reference TRBV5-4 and TRBJ1-5, is ETGVTQSPTHLIKTRGQQVTLRCSSQSGHNTVSWYQQALGQGPQFIFQYYREEENGRGNFPPRFSGLQFPNYSSELNVNALELDDSALYLCASSLDPGGSNQPQHFGDGTRLSIL.

This sequence joins TRBV5-6 and TRBJ2-2, with 9 bases that match TRBD1. This CDR3 has 17 amino acids. V lost 3 bases, J lost 0 bases, and 6 bases stayed unmatched. Germline CDR1 is SGHDT and CDR2 is YYEEEE. The CDR3 coding sequence is TGTGCCAGCAGCTGTGTAGGACAGGGGTCGAACACCGGGGAGCTGTTTTTT. Its protein is CASSCVGQGSNTGELFF.

The J gene is TRBJ2-1, the V gene TRBV30, with TRBD2 identical over 7 bases. The CDR3 is 14 amino acids. The V segment lost 2 bases and the J segment 4 bases; nucleotides outside the gene matches: 5. The germline gives CDR1 GTSNPN, CDR2 SVGIG (reference sequence). The CDR3 here is CAWSRDYLYNEQFF. The CDR3 DNA follows: TGTGCCTGGAGTAGGGACTACCTTTACAATGAGCAGTTCTTC.

This chain connects TRBV5-1 to TRBJ2-7; tentatively, D is TRBD2 (6 bases). The CDR3 is 13 residues long. Per the germline V gene, CDR1 is SGHRS and CDR2 is YFSETQ. V was pared by 3 bases and J by 8 bases, with 15 bases between. The CDR3 DNA is TGCGCCAGCAGCTGGGGACCCCTAGCGCAGCAGTACTTC. Its protein product is CASSWGPLAQQYF. Using reference TRBV5-1 and TRBJ2-7 for the parts outside the CDR3, the full variable domain is KAGVTQTPRYLIKTRGQQVTLSCSPISGHRSVSWYQQTPGQGLQFLFEYFSETQRNKGNFPGRFSGRQFSNSRSEMNVSTLELGDSALYLCASSWGPLAQQYFGPGTRLTVT.